These 3 T cell receptor beta chains were all obtained from the same sample, sequenced in a study of cytomegalovirus exposure and HLA in healthy donors (dated by TCRdb to about 2017). Libraries were built with the immunoSEQ multiplex PCR assay. A mixture of 60 forward primers for TCR Vbeta segments and 13 reverse primers for TCR Jbeta segments was used in the multiplex PCR. In TCRdb, the immuneACCESS table is reduced to in-frame sequences with V and J assigned. These tables do not hold every clone; where another copy was compared, an unresolved V gene accounts for under half, and the others remain unexplained. The sample yields around 200,000 clones; approximately 79% were counted once. The ten most abundant clones make up 0.2% to 0.25% of the sample. The material sequenced was PBMCs. Every receptor here comes from a girl aged 2 to 9 in good health and CMV-seronegative.

CDR3 sequence: CASSFHRDYEQYF. The CDR3 DNA sequence: TGTGCCAGCAGCTTCCACAGGGACTACGAGCAGTACTTC. V and J are TRBV11-2 and TRBJ2-7; D is perhaps TRBD1 (6 bases). Trimming took off 3 bases at V and 3 bases at J, with 9 bases between the two ends. Germline V gene sequence: CDR1 SGHAT, CDR2 FQNNGV. The CDR3 is made up of 13 amino acids.

CDR3: CASSRQGSDNEQFF. In nucleotides, the CDR3 is TGTGCCAGCAGCCGACAGGGATCCGACAATGAGCAGTTCTTC. V and J are TRBV7-2 and TRBJ2-1; 7 nucleotides match TRBD1. This CDR3 has 14 residues. The V gene's germline CDR1 is SGHTA and CDR2 FQGNSA. Losses at the gene ends were 5 bases for V and 5 bases for J; bases not matched to a gene: 6.

The chain is built from TRBV2 and TRBJ2-6; D gene uncertain. Germline values: CDR1 SNHLY, CDR2 FYNNEI. This CDR3 is 14 amino acids long. The V end lost 7 bases, the J end lost 0 bases, and 7 bases lay between the germline ends. CDR3 sequence reads: CASKPSSGANVLTF. The CDR3 DNA follows: TGTGCCAGCAAGCCAAGCTCTGGGGCCAACGTCCTGACTTTC. Together with reference TRBV2 and TRBJ2-6, the CDR3 gives the full variable domain: EPEVTQTPSHQVTQMGQEVILRCVPISNHLYFYWYRQILGQKVEFLVSFYNNEISEKSEIFDDQFSVERPDGSNFTLKIRSTKLEDSAMYFCASKPSSGANVLTFGAGSRLTVL.